This TCR beta chain emerged from a study of blood T cell repertoires in COVID-19. Using immunoSEQ multiplex PCR, the repertoire was profiled, and TCRdb retains in-frame clones only, with some absent. The sample has around 200,000 clones; more than 75% are singletons. This clone has only a few counts. With 7 bases removed from V and 2 bases from J, the gap between germline ends came to 17 bases. Germline V lookup: CDR1 LNHDA, CDR2 SQIVND (reference sequence). This CDR3 has 15 residues. This rearrangement joins TRBV19 to TRBJ1-1, with D possibly TRBD1 on 5 matching bases. The clonotype was recovered from an elderly woman with acute or convalescent COVID-19. Input material: peripheral blood. CDR3 amino acids: CASNGGETVNTEAFF. The CDR3 DNA is TGTGCCAGTAACGGGGGTGAGACAGTTAACACTGAAGCTTTCTTT.